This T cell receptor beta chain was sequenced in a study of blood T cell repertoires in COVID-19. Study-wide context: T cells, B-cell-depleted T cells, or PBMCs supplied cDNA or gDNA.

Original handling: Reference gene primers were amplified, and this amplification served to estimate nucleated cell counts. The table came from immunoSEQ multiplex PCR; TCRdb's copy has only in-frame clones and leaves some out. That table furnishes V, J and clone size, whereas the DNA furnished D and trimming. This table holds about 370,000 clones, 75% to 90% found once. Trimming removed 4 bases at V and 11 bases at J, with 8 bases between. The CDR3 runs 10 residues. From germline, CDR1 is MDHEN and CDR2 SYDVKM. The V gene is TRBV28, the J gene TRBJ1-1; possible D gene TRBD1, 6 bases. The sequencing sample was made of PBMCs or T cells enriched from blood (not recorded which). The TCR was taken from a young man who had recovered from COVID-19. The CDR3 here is CASSYREAFF. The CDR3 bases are TGTGCCAGCAGTTACAGGGAGGCTTTCTTT.